This T cell receptor (beta chain) was captured by sequencing in a study of human T cells and chemical hapten exposure. Turning to the study itself: Sensitization involved placing 2% DPC onto a 2 cm by 2 cm region of upper inner arm skin. Patients were mainly female, each with alopecia areata, totalis or universalis. Findings and limits, study-wide: After DPC sensitization, TCRs above 1 in 1000 frequency showed no change.

In its sample, this clonotype was seen many times. Its cognate antigen is unknown. As to time point: patch test 2, 6 weeks after DPC sensitization. Treatment here: therapeutic diphenylcyclopropenone sensitization with weekly scalp DPC. Samples of blood were obtained prior to the application of each patch test. MiXCR, run by TCRdb on the RACE reads, gives a single entry per CDR3 protein. The top ten hold about 3% of the sample, which has 73,000 or so distinct CDR3 sequences, around 7.9% seen once. The CDR3 is made up of 15 amino acids. The junction had 3 bases not matched to a gene; V was cut back by 0 bases and J by 6 bases. Germline V gene sequence: CDR1 DFQATT, CDR2 SNEGSKA (reference sequence).

The source is a woman aged 45-65 years with alopecia areata. Some clones in this sample may be carry-over from other donors' samples. This chain uses TRBV20-1 with TRBJ1-5, with 12 nucleotides matching TRBD1. The specimen was whole blood, collected in connection with sensitization to the hapten diphenylcyclopropenone (DPC). The CDR3 coding sequence is TGCAGTGCTAGAGAAGGGACAGGGGGCGGTCAGCCCCAGCATTTT. Translation: CSAREGTGGGQPQHF.